A selection of T cell receptor beta chains follows, all from one sample in a study of T-cell reconstitution after alpha-beta-depleted transplantation in children. A single record per CDR3 protein comes from TCRdb applying MiXCR to the PCR reads. The sample carries approximately 270,000 distinct CDR3 sequences, roughly a quarter recorded once. The input for sequencing was PBMCs, mostly from graft donor cells, taken 360 days after TCRalphabeta/CD19-depleted stem cell transplant. These receptors were obtained from a female patient between 2 and 15 years old who had a stem cell transplant for congenital amegakaryocytic thrombocytopenia, so the T cells may come from the graft donor. CDR3s include the opening cysteine and the closing phenylalanine or tryptophan. Fields, in order: J gene, V gene, D gene, clone size, CDR3 DNA, CDR3 protein. D genes are given only for firm matches. Some rows mark clone size as missing; the rest say once, few, many or name a class of expanded clone.

J gene: TRBJ1-4
V gene: TRBV14
D gene: .
clone size: .
CDR3 DNA: TGTGCCAGCAGCCAAGTCGCAGGTAGACTGTTTTTT
CDR3 protein: CASSQVAGRLFF

J gene: TRBJ2-2
V gene: TRBV4-3
D gene: TRBD2
clone size: .
CDR3 DNA: TGCGCCAGCAGCGTTGGACTAGCGGGAGGAGGGAATGCCGGGGAGCTGTTTTTT
CDR3 protein: CASSVGLAGGGNAGELFF

J gene: TRBJ2-5
V gene: TRBV4-1
D gene: .
clone size: few
CDR3 DNA: TGCGCCAGCAGCCAAGATCGATTGCAGTACTTC
CDR3 protein: CASSQDRLQYF

J gene: TRBJ1-6
V gene: TRBV5-1
D gene: TRBD1
clone size: .
CDR3 DNA: TGCGCCAGTACCACAGGGGGCTATAATTCACCCCTCCACTTT
CDR3 protein: CASTTGGYNSPLHF

J gene: TRBJ2-1
V gene: TRBV19
D gene: TRBD2
clone size: .
CDR3 DNA: TGTGCCAGTAGTATAGATCCGGGACTAGCAAATGAGCAGTTCTTC
CDR3 protein: CASSIDPGLANEQFF

J gene: TRBJ1-1
V gene: TRBV6-5
D gene: .
clone size: .
CDR3 DNA: TGTGCCAGCAGTTGGGATACAGTGAACACTGAAGCTTTCTTT
CDR3 protein: CASSWDTVNTEAFF

J gene: TRBJ2-7
V gene: TRBV5-1
D gene: .
clone size: few
CDR3 DNA: TGCGCCAGCAGCTTGGTTAGGACAGACTCCTACGAGCAGTACTTC
CDR3 protein: CASSLVRTDSYEQYF

J gene: TRBJ2-2
V gene: TRBV4-3
D gene: .
clone size: .
CDR3 DNA: TGCGCCAGCAGCGACCGGGGCCTTCACACCGGGGAGCTGTTTTTT
CDR3 protein: CASSDRGLHTGELFF

J gene: TRBJ2-1
V gene: TRBV7-2
D gene: TRBD2
clone size: once
CDR3 DNA: TGTGCCAGCAGCTTAGGCGGGAGTTCCTCCTACAATGAGCAGTTCTTC
CDR3 protein: CASSLGGSSSYNEQFF

J gene: TRBJ2-7
V gene: TRBV3-1
D gene: .
clone size: .
CDR3 DNA: TGTGCCAGCAGCCAAGAGTCCAGCTACGAGCAGTACTTC
CDR3 protein: CASSQESSYEQYF

J gene: TRBJ2-5
V gene: TRBV7-2
D gene: .
clone size: .
CDR3 DNA: TGTGCCAGCAGCACGAAAGAGACCCAGTACTTC
CDR3 protein: CASSTKETQYF

J gene: TRBJ1-2
V gene: TRBV6-1
D gene: .
clone size: .
CDR3 DNA: TGTGCCAGCAGCTCCGCACCAACAGGGTTTAATGGCTACACCTTC
CDR3 protein: CASSSAPTGFNGYTF

J gene: TRBJ2-5
V gene: TRBV7-9
D gene: .
clone size: .
CDR3 DNA: TGTGCCAGCAGCGCCGCCGGGAGTCCAGGAGGGGAGACCCAGTACTTC
CDR3 protein: CASSAAGSPGGETQYF

J gene: TRBJ1-5
V gene: TRBV11-2
D gene: TRBD1
clone size: .
CDR3 DNA: TGTGCCAGCAGCTTACTCCACAGGGGGCTTGGTCAGCCCCAGCATTTT
CDR3 protein: CASSLLHRGLGQPQHF

J gene: TRBJ2-5
V gene: TRBV6-2/TRBV6-3
D gene: TRBD2
clone size: .
CDR3 DNA: TGTGCCAGCAGCCACCCCGGGAGGGACTGGGAGACCCAGTACTTC
CDR3 protein: CASSHPGRDWETQYF

J gene: TRBJ2-7
V gene: TRBV6-5
D gene: .
clone size: .
CDR3 DNA: TGTGCCAGCAGCTACGATAAAAGGACTACTCACTACGAGCAGTACTTC
CDR3 protein: CASSYDKRTTHYEQYF

J gene: TRBJ2-7
V gene: TRBV27
D gene: .
clone size: few
CDR3 DNA: TGTGCCAGCAGTTTCACAGGGGAGGCCGAGCAGTACTTC
CDR3 protein: CASSFTGEAEQYF

J gene: TRBJ1-6
V gene: TRBV7-9
D gene: TRBD1
clone size: .
CDR3 DNA: TGTGCCACCCCCCTTTCGACAGGGGGCAATTCACCCCTCCACTTT
CDR3 protein: CATPLSTGGNSPLHF

J gene: TRBJ1-2
V gene: TRBV12-3/TRBV12-4
D gene: .
clone size: .
CDR3 DNA: TGTGCCAGCACCAACCCGGGAACATCCCATGGGGGCTATGGCTACACCTTC
CDR3 protein: CASTNPGTSHGGYGYTF

J gene: TRBJ2-1
V gene: TRBV13
D gene: TRBD2
clone size: .
CDR3 DNA: TGTGCCAGCAGCTCACCCCAGCGGGGGTCCTACAATGAGCAGTTCTTC
CDR3 protein: CASSSPQRGSYNEQFF

J gene: TRBJ1-1
V gene: TRBV27
D gene: .
clone size: .
CDR3 DNA: TGTGCCAGCAGTTTACATACGATGAGGGCACCCATGAACACTGAAGCTTTCTTT
CDR3 protein: CASSLHTMRAPMNTEAFF

J gene: TRBJ1-4
V gene: TRBV30
D gene: TRBD1
clone size: once
CDR3 DNA: TGTGCCTGGAAAAGGGGGCGTTTTGATGAAAAACTGTTTTTT
CDR3 protein: CAWKRGRFDEKLFF

J gene: TRBJ1-2
V gene: TRBV7-3
D gene: .
clone size: .
CDR3 DNA: TGTGCCAGCAGCTTAAGTCCAGGCTTGGCCTATGGCTACACCTTC
CDR3 protein: CASSLSPGLAYGYTF

J gene: TRBJ2-1
V gene: TRBV24-1
D gene: .
clone size: .
CDR3 DNA: TGTGCCACCAGTGATTTGGGGCCATCGGACAATGAGCAGTTCTTC
CDR3 protein: CATSDLGPSDNEQFF

J gene: TRBJ2-7
V gene: TRBV28
D gene: .
clone size: once
CDR3 DNA: TGTGCCACCATCACCCGGGACAACTCCTACGAGCAGTACTTC
CDR3 protein: CATITRDNSYEQYF

J gene: TRBJ2-3
V gene: TRBV12-3/TRBV12-4
D gene: TRBD2
clone size: few
CDR3 DNA: TGTGCCAGCAGTAAGCGGGGGGGCACAGATACGCAGTATTTT
CDR3 protein: CASSKRGGTDTQYF

J gene: TRBJ2-2
V gene: TRBV12-3/TRBV12-4
D gene: TRBD2
clone size: .
CDR3 DNA: TGTGCCAGCAGGTCAAATAGCGGGAGGGCCGTCGGGGAGCTGTTTTTT
CDR3 protein: CASRSNSGRAVGELFF

J gene: TRBJ2-7
V gene: TRBV7-2
D gene: .
clone size: .
CDR3 DNA: TGTGCCAGCAGCTTAGTGGGGGACGGGCAGTACTTC
CDR3 protein: CASSLVGDGQYF

J gene: TRBJ1-1
V gene: TRBV20-1
D gene: .
clone size: .
CDR3 DNA: TGCAGTGCTCGTCCTCAGGCGTTGAACACTGAAGCTTTCTTT
CDR3 protein: CSARPQALNTEAFF

J gene: TRBJ2-1
V gene: TRBV20-1
D gene: .
clone size: .
CDR3 DNA: TGCAGTGCTAGAGACCGGGGGTCCTACAATGAGCAGTTCTTC
CDR3 protein: CSARDRGSYNEQFF

J gene: TRBJ2-7
V gene: TRBV28
D gene: TRBD1
clone size: many
CDR3 DNA: TGTGCCAGCGATATCGGGACAGGGTATCAGCAGTACTTC
CDR3 protein: CASDIGTGYQQYF

J gene: TRBJ2-2
V gene: TRBV6-2/TRBV6-3
D gene: .
clone size: few
CDR3 DNA: TGTGCCAGCATCCGGGACACCTATAACACCGGGGAGCTGTTTTTT
CDR3 protein: CASIRDTYNTGELFF

J gene: TRBJ2-7
V gene: TRBV4-2
D gene: .
clone size: .
CDR3 DNA: TGTGCCAGCAGCCAAGATATAGCTCGGCAGTACTTC
CDR3 protein: CASSQDIARQYF

J gene: TRBJ2-3
V gene: TRBV12-3/TRBV12-4
D gene: .
clone size: many
CDR3 DNA: TGTGCCAGCGGAACATGGGGCACAGATACGCAGTATTTT
CDR3 protein: CASGTWGTDTQYF

J gene: TRBJ2-5
V gene: TRBV10-2
D gene: .
clone size: few
CDR3 DNA: TGCGCCAGCAGCTACACGGCGGTCCGGGAGACCCAGTACTTC
CDR3 protein: CASSYTAVRETQYF

J gene: TRBJ2-1
V gene: TRBV5-6
D gene: .
clone size: .
CDR3 DNA: TGTGCCAGCAGCCCCCCCCAGAGCTGGGACTACAATGAGCAGTTCTTC
CDR3 protein: CASSPPQSWDYNEQFF

J gene: TRBJ2-7
V gene: TRBV7-9
D gene: .
clone size: .
CDR3 DNA: TGTGCCAGCAGCTCCTCGGGTGCCCGTTCCTACGAGCAGTACTTC
CDR3 protein: CASSSSGARSYEQYF

J gene: TRBJ1-6
V gene: TRBV6-5
D gene: TRBD1
clone size: .
CDR3 DNA: TGTGCCAGCAGTTACTCAGGGACAGGGGATGAATTCAGTCCCCTCCACTTT
CDR3 protein: CASSYSGTGDEFSPLHF

J gene: TRBJ2-1
V gene: TRBV5-1
D gene: TRBD2
clone size: few
CDR3 DNA: TGCGCCAGCAGCCGACAGACTAGCGGGGGGCCCACCTACAATGAGCAGTTCTTC
CDR3 protein: CASSRQTSGGPTYNEQFF

J gene: TRBJ1-1
V gene: TRBV4-2
D gene: .
clone size: few
CDR3 DNA: TGTGCCAGCAGCCAAGGTCCGGGGGGCGCAATTAGAAACACTGAAGCTTTCTTT
CDR3 protein: CASSQGPGGAIRNTEAFF

J gene: TRBJ1-5
V gene: TRBV20-1
D gene: .
clone size: .
CDR3 DNA: TGCAGGACCCCACGCGGAGATCAGCCCCAGCATTTT
CDR3 protein: CRTPRGDQPQHF